These 6 T cell receptor beta chains were sequenced from one sample in a study of tumor and adjacent non-tumor tissue in lung cancer. A modified ARM-PCR protocol with three rounds of nested PCR amplified TCRbeta. In TCRdb, the multiplex PCR reads were re-called with MiXCR into one record per CDR3 protein. The sample consists of approximately 120,000 distinct CDR3 sequences, about 61% of them appearing once. This sample's RNA came from whole unsorted tissue. The normal lung tissue was taken more than 3 cm from the tumor edge. The sample was distant non-tumor lung tissue. These receptors originate from a man aged 55 to 69 with non-small cell lung cancer.

This clonotype was found a few times. The chain combines TRBV28 with TRBJ2-7; 10 bases match TRBD2. The CDR3 contains 14 residues. Trimming removed 8 bases from V and 2 bases from J; junction bases left unmatched: 6. CDR1 is MDHEN, CDR2 SYDVKM, per germline. CDR3 DNA: TGTGCCAGCCGAGCGGGGGGGCCTCCCTACGAGCAGTACTTC. It specifies CASRAGGPPYEQYF. The full variable domain, in which reference TRBV28 and TRBJ2-7 provide the parts outside the CDR3, is DVKVTQSSRYLVKRTGEKVFLECVQDMDHENMFWYRQDPGLGLRLIYFSYDVKMKEKGDIPEGYSVSREKKERFSLILESASTNQTSMYLCASRAGGPPYEQYFGPGTRLTVT.

Regarding this clonotype: With a much larger clone just one base away, this may be a read error. The V and J genes are TRBV5-4 and TRBJ2-5; TRBD1 agrees at 9 bases. Losses at the gene ends were 6 bases for V and 0 bases for J; bases not matched to a gene: 9. Germline loops: CDR1 SGHNT, CDR2 YYREEE (reference sequence). The CDR3 runs to 16 residues. The CDR3 is CASNAPGQGYQETQYF. CDR3 nucleotide sequence: TGTGCCAGCAACGCCCCGGGACAGGGATACCAAGAGACCCAGTACTTC.

J is TRBJ1-2 and V is TRBV7-3; D is unresolved. CDR1 is SGHTA and CDR2 is FQGTGA in the germline V gene. Trimming removed 2 bases at V and 2 bases at J, with 12 bases between. This CDR3 spans 15 amino acids. DNA of the CDR3: TGTGCCAGCAGCTTACAGAGATACACAAACTATGGCTACACCTTC. Encoded protein: CASSLQRYTNYGYTF.

Note on this clonotype: A read error may produce the germline difference seen at one junction end. This chain uses TRBV11-3 with TRBJ2-6; D may match TRBD1 or TRBD2 (5 bases each). The CDR3 spans 15 residues. The V gene's germline CDR1 is SGHNT and CDR2 YENEEA. CDR3 amino acids: CGSKRDGTGANVLTF. The CDR3 bases are TGTGGCAGCAAAAGGGACGGGACGGGGGCCAACGTCCTGACTTTC.

In its sample, this clonotype was seen many times. A read error may account for a junction end that differs from germline. The chain links TRBV29-1 to TRBJ2-1; 9 nucleotides align to TRBD1. The CDR3 spans 16 residues. The V gene's germline CDR1 is SQVTM and CDR2 ANQGSEA. CDR3 bases: TGCAGCGCTGAAGATCTTTTAGACAGGGGGTACAATGAGCAGTTCTTC. The encoded protein is CSAEDLLDRGYNEQFF.

The chain employs TRBV11-1 and TRBJ1-1; unclear D gene. CDR1 SGHAT and CDR2 FQDESV come from the germline V gene (reference sequence). With 2 bases removed from V and 11 bases from J, the gap between germline ends came to 21 bases. The CDR3 extends over 15 amino acids. CDR3 DNA sequence: TGTGCCAGCAGCTTACGATGGCAGGCGGGCACCGATGCTTTCTTT. Amino acid sequence: CASSLRWQAGTDAFF.